The source of this T cell receptor (beta chain) is a study of blood T cell repertoires in COVID-19. Participant reports of clinical history set cohort assignment. Trimming pared 4 bases from V and 1 base from J, leaving 18 bases between. The germline CDR1 and CDR2 sequences are SEHNR and FQNEAQ (reference sequence). The CDR3 consists of 17 residues. TCRdb keeps only in-frame clones here, not all; method: immunoSEQ multiplex PCR. The sample lists a few hundred thousand clones; 85% to 90% were seen once. The source is a woman between 50 and 59 years old in a cohort exposed to, infected with or recovered from COVID-19 (not recorded which). V is TRBV7-9 and J is TRBJ2-3, with a weak D call TRBD2 (6 bases). Sequences were obtained from PBMCs or T cells enriched from blood (not recorded which). The CDR3: CASSWGEKGFRTDTQYF. CDR3 DNA: TGTGCCAGCAGCTGGGGGGAAAAGGGGTTTCGCACAGATACGCAGTATTTT.